Below are 26 T cell receptor beta chains sequenced from a single sample in a study of identical twins' blood T cells. TCRdb analysed the 5' RACE reads with MiXCR anew, one entry per CDR3 protein. The data hold hundreds of thousands of distinct CDR3 sequences, with roughly 30% observed a single time. The sequencing input was PBMCs. The receptors originated from a woman aged 18 to 55 in good health.

The chain is built from TRBV3-1 and TRBJ2-1; 9 bases fit TRBD1. Germline loops: CDR1 LGHDT, CDR2 YNNKEL (reference sequence). This CDR3 is 16 amino acids long. The V gene end was trimmed by 3 bases and the J gene end by 8 bases; junction bases not matched to a gene: 11. CDR3 sequence reads: CASSQARTGVRDEQFF. Written as DNA, the CDR3 is TGTGCCAGCAGCCAGGCCAGGACAGGGGTACGGGATGAGCAGTTCTTC.

In its sample, this clonotype was seen a few times. This chain links TRBV20-1 with TRBJ2-7; 9 positions agree with TRBD2. The germline gives CDR1 DFQATT, CDR2 SNEGSKA (reference sequence). Trimming took 4 bases from V and 3 from J; bases not matched to a gene: 10. This CDR3 region has 15 residues. The CDR3 region has the DNA TGCAGTGCTACTAAGGCTCTAGCGGGGTACTACGAGCAGTACTTC. It is translated as CSATKALAGYYEQYF.

The chain couples TRBV6-1 to TRBJ2-7; possibly TRBD1 for D (5 bases). CDR3 length: 14 amino acids. CDR1 is MNHNS and CDR2 is SASEGT in the germline V gene. V shed 4 bases and J shed 0 bases, with 10 bases lying between them. The CDR3 region is CASSVRQFSYEQYF. CDR3 nucleotides: TGTGCCAGCAGTGTTCGACAGTTCTCCTACGAGCAGTACTTC.

In regard to this clonotype: This sequence may be a read error, since a much larger clone differs from it by one base. The CDR3 bases are TGTGCCAGCAGTTACCAAGGCGGGGGTAACACTGAAGCTCTCTTT. Translation gives CASSYQGGGNTEALF. The V gene is TRBV6-5, the J gene TRBJ1-1; tentative D call: TRBD1 (5 bases). CDR1 is MNHEY, CDR2 SVGAGI, per germline. The length of the CDR3 is 15 residues.

There are a few counts of this clonotype. The chain couples TRBV29-1 to TRBJ1-3; D gene uncertain. The CDR3 sequence is 12 residues long. Germline V lookup: CDR1 SQVTM, CDR2 ANQGSEA. V lost 7 bases to trimming and J lost 1 base, with 8 bases between them. CDR3 DNA: TGCAGCGCTGGACGGTCTGGAAACACCATATATTTT. As protein: CSAGRSGNTIYF.

This clonotype was seen a handful of times. This chain links TRBV2 with TRBJ2-2; D gene uncertain. This CDR3 is 14 amino acids long. V lost 6 bases, J lost 4 bases, and 12 bases lay in between. Looked up from germline, CDR1 is SNHLY and CDR2 is FYNNEI. For the CDR3, the DNA is TGTGCCAGCAGAAAGGATACGACCACCGGGGAGCTGTTTTTT. It codes for CASRKDTTTGELFF.

The chain joins TRBV13 to TRBJ2-3, with 7 bases lining up with TRBD1. Germline assignment: CDR1 PRHDT and CDR2 FYEKMQ (reference sequence). The CDR3 spans 16 residues. V lost 4 bases, J lost 1 base, and 8 bases stayed unmatched. CDR3 sequence reads: CASSSRIDRGTDTQYF. CDR3 bases: TGTGCCAGCAGCTCCCGAATCGACAGGGGCACAGATACGCAGTATTTT.

On this clonotype itself: A clone one base away is much larger, so this may be a read error. The rearrangement uses TRBV6-6 and TRBJ2-1; D is possibly TRBD1 (6 bases). The CDR3 has 14 residues. Germline CDR1 and CDR2: MNHNY and SVGAGI (reference sequence). V was cut by 4 bases and J by 8 bases, with 15 bases left in between. The CDR3 DNA sequence: TGTGCCAGCAGTTTCAATACAGGGTTCGATGAGCAGTTCTTC. Protein: CASSFNTGFDEQFF.

The sample holds one count of this clonotype. A read error may account for a junction end that differs from germline. The CDR3 sequence: CSARAGNIIYF. For the CDR3, the DNA is TGCAGTGCTAGAGCTGGAAACATCATATATTTT. The chain is built from TRBV20-1 and TRBJ1-3, with D unresolved. CDR1 is DFQATT, CDR2 SNEGSKA, per germline (reference sequence). The CDR3 extends over 11 amino acids.

Only a few counts were recorded for this clonotype. J is TRBJ1-1 and V is TRBV20-1; D is unresolved. Germline values: CDR1 DFQATT, CDR2 SNEGSKA (reference sequence). The length of the CDR3 is 15 residues. Trimming took 1 base from V and 0 from J, leaving 12 bases between them. CDR3 sequence: CSARVANRMNTEAFF. Here the CDR3 DNA reads TGCAGTGCTAGAGTCGCCAACCGAATGAACACTGAAGCTTTCTTT.

The rearrangement joins TRBV9 to TRBJ1-3; D is uncertain. Trimming removed 0 bases from V and 0 bases from J, with 10 bases in between. The CDR3 totals 16 residues. Germline loops: CDR1 SGDLS, CDR2 YYNGEE. The CDR3 DNA follows: TGTGCCAGCAGCGTAGCTCCAGGAAACTCTGGAAACACCATATATTTT. Protein sequence: CASSVAPGNSGNTIYF.

The chain uses TRBV5-1 and TRBJ1-2; 7 bases fit TRBD1. Germline V gene lookup returns CDR1 SGHRS and CDR2 YFSETQ. This CDR3 spans 15 amino acids. V was clipped by 3 bases and J by 4 bases; unmatched bases: 9. The CDR3: CASSWEGQFAYGYTF. The CDR3 DNA sequence: TGCGCCAGCAGCTGGGAGGGACAGTTCGCCTATGGCTACACCTTC.

Concerning this clonotype: It may be a read error: a sequence one base away is much more abundant. This rearrangement joins TRBV28 to TRBJ1-4; no clear D. CDR3 size: 11 residues. Trimming stripped 4 bases from V and 5 bases from J, with 2 bases between. Germline V CDR1 and CDR2: MDHEN, SYDVKM. The CDR3 region is CASSSNEKLFF. The CDR3 bases are TGTGCCAGCAGTTCCAATGAAAAACTGTTTTTT.

The DNA for the CDR3 is TGTGCCAGTAGATCAGACAGGGCTGGTCAGCCCCAGCATTTT. Encoded protein: CASRSDRAGQPQHF. The chain combines TRBV19 with TRBJ1-5; 7 nucleotides align to TRBD1. The CDR3 totals 14 residues. The germline CDR1 and CDR2 sequences are LNHDA and SQIVND (reference sequence). V shed 6 bases and J 6 bases; nucleotides not matched to a gene: 8.

J is TRBJ1-2 and V is TRBV20-1; D gene uncertain. The CDR3 runs to 12 residues. V lost 3 bases and J lost 8, with 13 bases in between. Germline assignment: CDR1 DFQATT and CDR2 SNEGSKA (reference sequence). CDR3 bases: TGCAGTGCTAGTCGCCTAATTGACGGCTACACCTTC. It yields the protein CSASRLIDGYTF.

The rearrangement links TRBV6-1 to TRBJ2-1; 9 nucleotides align to TRBD2. J was trimmed by 8 bases and V by 4 bases; bases with no gene match: 6. Germline V CDR1 and CDR2: MNHNS, SASEGT. CDR3 length: 14 amino acids. The CDR3 here is CASSGRTSVDEQFF. The CDR3 coding sequence is TGTGCCAGCAGTGGTAGGACTAGCGTGGATGAGCAGTTCTTC.

This clonotype was counted ten times or more. The J gene is TRBJ2-1, the V gene TRBV19, with 9 bases identical to TRBD2. Germline CDR1 LNHDA, CDR2 SQIVND (reference sequence). With 8 bases clipped from V and 6 bases from J, the junction kept 8 bases outside the gene matches. The CDR3 length is 14 residues. Here the CDR3 reads CASQRRGGANEQFF. The DNA of the CDR3 is TGTGCCAGTCAAAGGCGGGGGGGGGCCAATGAGCAGTTCTTC.

About this clonotype itself: At one of its ends the junction is not consistent with the germline gene, which may arise from a read error. The J gene is TRBJ1-5, the V gene TRBV30, with a possible D match to TRBD1 (6 bases). Germline loops: CDR1 GTSNPN, CDR2 SVGIG (reference sequence). The CDR3 extends over 15 amino acids. Here the CDR3 DNA reads TGTGCCTGGATTGTAACGGCGGGACATCGTCAGCCTCAGCATTTT. Translating gives CAWIVTAGHRQPQHF.

This clonotype occurred a few times. The chain joins TRBV6-5 to TRBJ2-1, with TRBD2 matching over 8 bases. After removal of 5 bases from V and 2 bases from J, the junction contained 2 bases not matched to a gene. CDR1 and CDR2 from the germline V gene are MNHEY and SVGAGI. The CDR3 is made up of 14 amino acids. The CDR3 DNA follows: TGTGCCAGCAGTCGACTAGCGACCTACAATGAGCAGTTCTTC. As protein: CASSRLATYNEQFF.

The rearrangement uses TRBV5-1 and TRBJ1-1, with D unresolved. The CDR3 runs to 14 residues. V gave up 7 bases and J gave up 4 bases, with 17 bases separating them. The germline gives CDR1 SGHRS, CDR2 YFSETQ. The CDR3: CASGPFGPGTEAFF. DNA of the CDR3: TGCGCCAGCGGCCCATTTGGGCCGGGCACTGAAGCTTTCTTT.

V and J are TRBV29-1 and TRBJ2-3, with TRBD2 identical over 12 bases. The V gene end was trimmed by 6 bases and the J gene end by 1 base; junction bases not matched to a gene: 2. The CDR3 is 14 residues long. CDR1 SQVTM and CDR2 ANQGSEA come from the germline V gene. The CDR3, as DNA: TGCAGCGTCAGACTAGCGGGGGGCACAGATACGCAGTATTTT. This sequence encodes CSVRLAGGTDTQYF.

This clonotype was seen a few times. The chain couples TRBV20-1 to TRBJ1-6; possibly TRBD1 for D (6 bases). The CDR3 contains 16 residues. Germline CDR1 reads DFQATT; CDR2 reads SNEGSKA (reference sequence). Trimming pared 0 bases from V and 0 bases from J, leaving 9 bases between. For the CDR3, the DNA is TGCAGTGCTAGAGATCTGGACAGCTCCTATAATTCACCCCTCCACTTT. Amino acid sequence: CSARDLDSSYNSPLHF.

This clonotype was counted a few times. The V and J genes are TRBV11-2 and TRBJ1-1, with D possibly being TRBD1 (6 bases). From germline, CDR1 is SGHAT and CDR2 FQNNGV. Trimming cost V 7 bases and J 8 bases, with 14 bases left between them. This CDR3 has 12 amino acids. The CDR3, as DNA: TGTGCCAGCAAATCGGAGGGGGGCGAAGCTTTCTTT. It encodes CASKSEGGEAFF.

This clonotype occurred a few times. The V gene is TRBV13, the J gene TRBJ2-3, with D unresolved. The CDR3 covers 13 residues. Germline V gives CDR1 PRHDT, CDR2 FYEKMQ (reference sequence). The V gene lost 5 bases and the J gene lost 5 bases, with 11 bases spanning the gap. In nucleotides, the CDR3 is TGTGCCAGCAGCCCGGAGACGCAAGATACGCAGTATTTT. It is translated as CASSPETQDTQYF.

In its sample, this clonotype was seen many times. This chain links TRBV20-1 with TRBJ2-2; D perhaps matches TRBD2 (5 bases). V was trimmed by 5 bases and J by 3 bases, leaving 7 bases between them. Germline V lookup: CDR1 DFQATT, CDR2 SNEGSKA (reference sequence). The CDR3 runs 12 residues. The CDR3 region is CSARRDTGELFF. CDR3 nucleotides: TGCAGTGCTCGGCGGGACACCGGGGAGCTGTTTTTT.

The chain is built from TRBV5-5 and TRBJ1-6; D is possibly TRBD1 (5 bases). Germline V gives CDR1 SGHKS, CDR2 YYEKEE (reference sequence). This CDR3 comprises 14 residues. Trimming took 0 bases from V and 14 from J, leaving 15 bases between them. The CDR3 region is CASSLEQDYMSLHF. CDR3 sequence (DNA): TGTGCCAGCAGCTTGGAACAGGATTATATGTCCCTCCACTTT.